This T cell receptor (beta chain) appears in the sequencing data of a study of T-cell memory formation after mild COVID-19 (dated by TCRdb to 2020 to 2022). In terms of the full investigation: Most TCR sequence clusters were specific to one of the two donors. T-cell clones expanding and contracting after mild COVID-19 in two donors were tracked by longitudinal TCRalpha and TCRbeta repertoire sequencing. Two young, previously healthy adult volunteers made up the cohort, one male and one female.

Sequenced on an Illumina NovaSeq 6000. Using 5'RACE with constant-segment primers, TCRalpha and TCRbeta cDNA libraries were constructed, with sample barcodes and unique molecular identifiers added in the process. RNA was extracted from every sample with Trizol reagent. Libraries were amplified in two PCR steps, with a second sample barcode and Illumina TruSeq adapters added in the second step. Sequencing of the libraries was done on an Illumina NovaSeq, producing 2 x 150 bp paired-end reads. Per the authors' processing: With migec v1.2.7, reads were demultiplexed and then collapsed into UMI-guided consensus sequences. Using mixcr v2.1.11, the UMI consensuses were aligned to TRA and TRB V and J templates and assembled into clonotypes. Expanded or contracted clonotypes were those called significant by both edgeR and NoisET, with noise models trained on biological replicates. For edgeR calls, the cutoffs were a false discovery rate-adjusted p below 0.01 and a log2 fold-change threshold of 1. PCA with hierarchical clustering of max-normalized trajectories of the 1000 most abundant clonotypes was used as exploratory dynamics analysis. Separately sequenced CD4+ and CD8+ repertoires were used to assign the CD4 or CD8 phenotype of responding clones. TCRdb ran its own pipeline on the public reads, namely fastp trimming at Q25 and MiXCR clone calling, and kept in-frame beta chains. Identical CDR3 proteins give one entry, which carries the most common genes and DNA. In this record, the V and J calls reflect TCRdb's handling and not the investigators' own analysis. A total of a few hundred thousand distinct CDR3 sequences appear in this sample, approximately 8.4% of them only once. The top ten clones comprise under 25% of the sample.

General study outcomes and caveats: Some responding clones were detected in pre-infection memory, which suggested that pre-existing cross-reactive memory T cells had joined the SARS-CoV-2 response. Whether the second-wave clones peaking on day 37 were SARS-CoV-2 specific was not confirmed. Contracting CD4+ clones turned up mainly in the CM and EM memory subsets, whereas EMRA was where CD8+ clones were enriched. Only a couple of mild cases were covered by the study, and larger cohorts that include severe cases with pre-infection samples were considered necessary. Clones contracting from day 15 to 85 had balanced CD4/CD8 phenotypes, while a second wave expanding from day 15 to 37 was biased towards CD4+.

The germline ends are 11 bases apart after V is trimmed by 5 bases and J by 9 bases. The CDR3 runs 12 amino acids, cysteine and phenylalanine included. The CDR3 DNA has 36 bases and is translated from base 1. This clonotype turned up a few times. What this receptor recognizes is not known. The input lacks base qualities; no much larger clone sits a single base away. PBMCs were isolated by Ficoll-Paque density gradient centrifugation. This receptor was identified in a man in his late teens or twenties who had mild COVID-19 (a few samples of this study predate the infection). The sample titles of this study are shuffled in the database, so cell type and time point are left out; the donor was told from shared clones. The sequencing sample was made of PBMCs or a T cell subset sorted from them (not recorded which). The chain is encoded by TRBV12-3 or TRBV12-4 joined to TRBJ1-3; tentative D gene TRBD1, with 5 bases matching. CDR3 protein: CASSRQGGTIYF. The nucleotides are TGTGCCAGCAGTCGTCAGGGAGGCACCATATATTTT.